What follows describes a single TCR beta chain. The target of this receptor is not known. The input lacks base qualities; no much larger clone sits a single base away. The entry originates in a study of vaccination effects on CD4 cells after COVID-19 (dated by TCRdb to between 2021 and 2024). For the study in its entirety: Across the study, the median time from the second dose to post-vaccine sampling was 72 days (range 14 to 241). The study compared SARS-CoV-2 spike-specific CD4+ TCR repertoires before and after mRNA vaccination in COVID-19 convalescent patients and infection-naive vaccine recipients. The full study included over 8 COVID-19 convalescent patients and several SARS-CoV-2-naive healthy vaccine recipients. In the study, cultures from other donors were sequenced using the Oncomine TCR Beta short-read assay on an Illumina iSeq 100.

Library creation used the immunoSEQ multiplex PCR assay. DNA from the cultured, isolated CD4+ T cells was subjected to TCR beta CDR3 sequencing. As for the authors' bioinformatics: Non-productive TCR sequences were discarded, and reads were trimmed to the CDR3 region, with only CDR3s of 7 or more amino acids retained. Antigen-specific clonotypes were identified using the MANAFEST web app by comparison of expansion in peptide wells against reference cultures. Positive clones required FDR<0.05 expansion versus reference and all other wells, odds ratio above 5, and frequency above 0.1% in two replicate wells. Clonotypes significantly expanded in SARS-CoV-2 spike wells and in at least one common cold coronavirus spike condition were defined as cross-reactive. CDR3 similarity was assessed by Levenshtein distance using the stringdist R package, and unrooted trees were constructed with ape in R 3.6.1. TCRdb stores this immuneACCESS table with in-frame sequences only. Part of the clones is absent; in the studies checked, under half of the shortfall reflects unresolved V genes, and no reason is known for the rest. From that table come the V and J calls and clone size; the DNA was used to work out D and trimming. The sample data list roughly 56,000 clones, and around three quarters of these were observed just once. 0.95% to 1.5% of the sample is in the top ten clones.

Study-wide conclusions, independent of this receptor: The study was limited by a small number of convalescent patients, and early post-infection timepoints were lacking. Among healthy vaccine recipients, nearly all vaccine-induced clones were SARS-CoV-2 mono-reactive, and just 1 of 255 was cross-reactive with common cold coronaviruses. Clones induced by infection and clones induced by vaccination both contracted markedly at late timepoints after vaccination, which fits with T cell responses waning over time.

To identify antigen-specific CD4+ T cell clonotypes by their expansion, the ViraFEST assay first stimulated PBMC with viral peptide pools and then applied TCR sequencing. After more than nine days of culture, CD4+ T cells were isolated with the EasySep CD4+ T cell isolation kit. Two doses of either the BNT162b2 or the mRNA-1273 mRNA SARS-CoV-2 vaccine were administered to participants. Healthy vaccine recipients had no prior SARS-CoV-2 infection, confirmed by negative nucleocapsid antibodies before and after vaccination. About 2.2 million PBMC per well were cultured in IMDM with 5% human AB serum, 8 to 10 IU/ml IL-2 and gentamicin, plus 10 ug/ml peptides. Half of the culture medium was replaced with fresh IL-2-containing medium on days 3 and 7. Unless noted otherwise, every peptide stimulation condition was cultured in triplicate wells. PBMC were separated from whole blood using Ficoll-Paque Plus gradient centrifugation and were then either cryopreserved at -140C or used fresh. The overlapping peptide pools covered the spike proteins of SARS-CoV-2 as well as those of the common cold coronaviruses HCoV-NL63, HCoV-OC43 and HCoV-229E. Genomic DNA was extracted from cultured CD4+ T cells with the QIAamp micro DNA kit.

The CDR3 starts with the cysteine, ends with the phenylalanine, and has 16 residues. Solely the CDR3 DNA is kept, with 48 bases framed from the first base. According to the germline V gene, CDR1 reads MDHEN and CDR2 reads SYDVKM. V lost 3 bases and J lost 4 bases, and the count of bases not matched to a germline gene is 8. The material sequenced was CD4+ T cells from PBMCs cultured with HCoV-229E spike peptides, taken after COVID-19 vaccination. The sample's cell subset or site label, decoded: HCoV-229E spike overlapping peptide pool stimulation. This TCR came from a human donor who received a COVID-19 vaccine. The sequence is built from TRBV28 and TRBJ1-4, with 7 bases in between that match TRBD1. The CDR3 protein: CASSLPGQASNEKLFF. The nucleotides read TGTGCCAGCAGTTTGCCCGGACAGGCCAGTAATGAAAAACTGTTTTTT.